Listed here are 32 T cell receptor beta chains from one sample, sequenced in a study of control samples from healthy donors and cancer patients. Libraries were prepared by immunoSEQ multiplex PCR; TCRdb keeps only in-frame clonotypes and omits some of them. This sample has 250,000 to 300,000 clones, with over 75% found just once. The sequenced material came from PBMCs. These receptors were obtained from a woman aged 55-75 years with lung cancer.

The count of this clone is one. The rearrangement joins TRBV15 to TRBJ1-2, with 8 bases identical to TRBD1. V was pared by 5 bases and J by 7 bases, with 15 bases of the junction left unmatched. There are 16 residues in the CDR3. Germline assignment: CDR1 LNHNV and CDR2 YYDKDF (reference sequence). The CDR3 loop is CATSGRRPGQEGGYTF. Written as DNA, the CDR3 is TGTGCCACCAGCGGACGGCGACCGGGACAGGAAGGTGGCTACACCTTC. The entire variable domain, with the rest obtained from reference TRBV15 and TRBJ1-2, is as follows: DAMVIQNPRYQVTQFGKPVTLSCSQTLNHNVMYWYQQKSSQAPKLLFHYYDKDFNNEADTPDNFQSRRPNTSFCFLDIRSPGLGDTAMYLCATSGRRPGQEGGYTFGSGTRLTVV.

The chain links TRBV9 to TRBJ1-5; unclear D gene. The V end lost 0 bases, the J end lost 6 bases, and 7 bases lay between the germline ends. The CDR3 has 13 residues. Germline CDR1 is SGDLS and CDR2 is YYNGEE. CDR3: CASSVGGSQPQHF. CDR3 sequence (DNA): TGTGCCAGCAGCGTAGGAGGGAGTCAGCCCCAGCATTTT.

CDR3 bases: TGTGCCAGCAGCCAAGAAGGACGAGATGGAAAACTGTTTTTT. Protein product: CASSQEGRDGKLFF. The rearrangement links TRBV3-1 (or the pseudogene TRBV3-2) to TRBJ1-4; no definite D call. In germline, CDR1 is LGHDT, CDR2 YNNKEL (reference sequence). Trimming cost V 0 bases and J 10 bases, with 12 bases left between them. The CDR3 contains 14 residues.

This chain uses TRBV19 with TRBJ2-1; tentatively, D is TRBD2 (6 bases). Looked up from germline, CDR1 is LNHDA and CDR2 is SQIVND (reference sequence). Trimming shortened V by 7 bases and J by 6 bases, and 16 bases separated the two germline ends. The CDR3 spans 14 residues. CDR3 in amino acids: CASNDPRGFNEQFF. The CDR3 DNA is TGTGCCAGTAACGACCCCCGGGGGTTCAATGAGCAGTTCTTC. The whole variable domain, remainder taken from reference TRBV19 and TRBJ2-1, is DGGITQSPKYLFRKEGQNVTLSCEQNLNHDAMYWYRQDPGQGLRLIYYSQIVNDFQKGDIAEGYSVSREKKESFPLTVTSAQKNPTAFYLCASNDPRGFNEQFFGPGTRLTVL.

The J gene is TRBJ2-7, the V gene TRBV2, with TRBD1 matching over 8 bases. V gave up 6 bases and J gave up 9 bases; unmatched junction bases: 7. CDR3 length: 12 residues. The germline CDR1 and CDR2 sequences are SNHLY and FYNNEI. The CDR3 region is CASRTGEMRQYF. The CDR3 DNA is TGTGCCAGCAGGACAGGGGAAATGCGGCAGTACTTC.

This sequence joins TRBV19 and TRBJ2-6; D is possibly TRBD1 (5 bases). Between the trimmed V and J ends, which lost 6 bases and 1 base, there was a span of 10 bases. CDR1 is LNHDA, CDR2 SQIVND, per germline (reference sequence). The CDR3 has 15 amino acids. DNA for the CDR3: TGTGCCAGTAGCCTCGCAGGGTCTGGGGCCAACGTCCTGACTTTC. It translates to CASSLAGSGANVLTF.

This chain connects TRBV21-1 to TRBJ2-5; whether TRBD1, the table's D call, matches the DNA was not checked. TRBV21-1 is reported as a pseudogene. The CDR3 has 17 residues. This CDR3 is CASSKEGTGEGQETQYF. The CDR3, as DNA: TGTGCCAGCAGCAAAGAGGGGACAGGAGAGGGCCAAGAGACCCAGTACTTC.

The rearrangement links TRBV27 to TRBJ1-2; 10 nucleotides line up with TRBD1. This CDR3 has 17 residues. In germline, CDR1 is MNHEY, CDR2 SMNVEV (reference sequence). V lost 0 bases and J lost 5; bases outside the gene matches: 9. CDR3 amino acids: CASSLSSRGQGWYGYTF. CDR3 DNA sequence: TGTGCCAGCAGTTTATCTTCGAGGGGACAGGGGTGGTATGGCTACACCTTC.

CDR3 protein: CASGDSEFSSAFF. DNA of the CDR3: TGCGCCAGCGGGGACAGTGAGTTTTCGTCCGCTTTCTTT. V and J are TRBV5-1 and TRBJ1-1; the match to TRBD1 covers 7 bases. This CDR3 has 13 amino acids. The V gene's germline CDR1 is SGHRS and CDR2 YFSETQ. J was trimmed by 11 bases and V by 7 bases; bases with no gene match: 14.

The sample holds many counts of this clone. J is TRBJ2-7 and V is TRBV20-1, with unresolved D. The CDR3 runs to 11 residues. Germline CDR1 DFQATT, CDR2 SNEGSKA (reference sequence). V lost 5 bases, J lost 5 bases, and 10 bases lay in between. CDR3 loop: CSAQQIHEQYF. The CDR3 DNA reads as TGCAGTGCTCAACAGATCCACGAGCAGTACTTC.

This sequence joins TRBV11-2 and TRBJ1-3; D unresolved. Germline-derived CDR1 and CDR2 are SGHAT and FQNNGV. The CDR3 is made up of 16 amino acids. V was clipped by 0 bases and J by 1 base, with 10 bases between them. The CDR3 sequence: CASSLDLPSSGNTIYF. The CDR3 nucleotides read TGTGCCAGCAGCTTAGATCTACCAAGTTCTGGAAACACCATATATTTT. Full variable domain (outside the CDR3, taken from reference TRBV11-2 and TRBJ1-3): EAGVAQSPRYKIIEKRQSVAFWCNPISGHATLYWYQQILGQGPKLLIQFQNNGVVDDSQLPKDRFSAERLKGVDSTLKIQPAKLEDSAVYLCASSLDLPSSGNTIYFGEGSWLTVV.

This chain links TRBV7-2 with TRBJ1-2; D call uncertain. V lost 2 bases, J lost 4 bases, and 11 bases lay in between. The CDR3 spans 14 residues. From germline, CDR1 is SGHTA and CDR2 FQGNSA. The CDR3 DNA sequence: TGTGCCAGCAGCTTATCCGTGGCCCCCTATGGCTACACCTTC. It is translated as CASSLSVAPYGYTF.

The chain combines TRBV5-1 with TRBJ2-1; 7 bases line up with TRBD2. This CDR3 is built from 16 residues. Germline V lookup: CDR1 SGHRS, CDR2 YFSETQ. Trimming took 1 base from V and 0 from J; bases not matched to a gene: 4. The CDR3 here is CASSLTSANSYNEQFF. The CDR3 DNA is TGCGCCAGCAGCTTGACTAGCGCGAACTCCTACAATGAGCAGTTCTTC. The full variable domain, rest sourced from reference TRBV5-1 and TRBJ2-1, is KAGVTQTPRYLIKTRGQQVTLSCSPISGHRSVSWYQQTPGQGLQFLFEYFSETQRNKGNFPGRFSGRQFSNSRSEMNVSTLELGDSALYLCASSLTSANSYNEQFFGPGTRLTVL.

This CDR3 is CASSLGQGLNQPQHF. In DNA form, the CDR3 reads TGTGCCAGCAGCCTGGGACAGGGATTGAATCAGCCCCAGCATTTT. V usage is TRBV7-8 and J usage is TRBJ1-5; 9 bases are shared with TRBD1. Germline trimming cut 5 bases from V and 4 bases from J; bases unmatched to any gene: 6. The CDR3 has 15 residues. Germline V gene data show CDR1 as SGHVS and CDR2 as FQNEAQ. The full variable domain, in which reference TRBV7-8 and TRBJ1-5 provide the parts outside the CDR3, is GAGVSQSPRYKVAKRGQDVALRCDPISGHVSLFWYQQALGQGPEFLTYFQNEAQLDKSGLPSDRFFAERPEGSVSTLKIQRTQQEDSAVYLCASSLGQGLNQPQHFGDGTRLSIL.

The chain employs TRBV25-1 and TRBJ1-1; 9 bases align to TRBD1. With 3 bases clipped from V and 4 bases from J, the junction kept 3 bases outside the gene matches. The V gene's germline CDR1 is MGHDK and CDR2 SYGVNS. The CDR3 consists of 14 residues. The CDR3 nucleotides read TGTGCCAGCAGTGACCACAGGGGGCTCACTGAAGCTTTCTTT. Protein sequence: CASSDHRGLTEAFF.

This sequence joins TRBV28 and TRBJ1-1, with 8 bases aligning to TRBD1. Germline assignment: CDR1 MDHEN and CDR2 SYDVKM. This CDR3 is 12 amino acids long. V lost 4 bases to trimming and J lost 6 bases; unmatched junction nucleotides: 1. The CDR3 here is CASSSDRAEAFF. Here the CDR3 DNA reads TGTGCCAGCAGTTCGGACAGGGCTGAAGCTTTCTTT. Full variable domain (remainder filled in from reference TRBV28 and TRBJ1-1): DVKVTQSSRYLVKRTGEKVFLECVQDMDHENMFWYRQDPGLGLRLIYFSYDVKMKEKGDIPEGYSVSREKKERFSLILESASTNQTSMYLCASSSDRAEAFFGQGTRLTVV.

V usage is TRBV2 and J usage is TRBJ1-1; D is uncertain. The germline gives CDR1 SNHLY, CDR2 FYNNEI. The CDR3 contains 12 residues. V was cut by 0 bases and J by 8 bases, with 7 bases left in between. The CDR3 region is CASSEAPREAFF. CDR3 coding DNA: TGTGCCAGCAGTGAAGCCCCAAGGGAAGCTTTCTTT.

CDR3: CASSLSIRATEAFF. CDR3 coding DNA: TGTGCCAGCAGCTTAAGTATCCGGGCCACTGAAGCTTTCTTT. The chain uses TRBV7-9 and TRBJ1-1; no reliable D call. CDR1 is SEHNR, CDR2 FQNEAQ, per germline (reference sequence). The CDR3 runs to 14 residues. V gave up 2 bases and J gave up 4 bases, with 11 bases separating them.

The chain carries TRBV18 and TRBJ1-3; no firm D call. Germline V CDR1 and CDR2: KGHSH, LQKENI. This CDR3 region has 13 residues. The ends were cut back, 4 bases at V and 2 bases at J, with 6 bases in the middle. As DNA, the CDR3 is TGTGCCAGCTCACAGGGTGCTGGAAACACCATATATTTT. It specifies CASSQGAGNTIYF.

This chain joins TRBV2 and TRBJ1-4; unclear D gene. The germline CDR1 and CDR2 sequences are SNHLY and FYNNEI. The CDR3 is made up of 15 amino acids. V lost 2 bases and J lost 0, with 7 bases in between. The CDR3 reads CASSELVATNEKLFF. Written as DNA, the CDR3 is TGTGCCAGCAGTGAATTGGTTGCAACTAATGAAAAACTGTTTTTT.

This chain connects TRBV3-1 (or the pseudogene TRBV3-2) to TRBJ1-6; 7 bases match TRBD1. There are 14 residues in the CDR3. Trimming took 4 bases from V and 7 from J; bases not matched to a gene: 4. CDR1 and CDR2 from the germline V gene are LGHDT and YNNKEL (reference sequence). The CDR3 nucleotides are TGTGCCAGCAGCCGGGACAGACCGAATTCACCCCTCCACTTT. It translates to CASSRDRPNSPLHF.

The chain is built from TRBV5-1 and TRBJ2-5; D remains unclear. The CDR3 contains 16 residues. CDR1 is SGHRS, CDR2 YFSETQ, per germline. Deletions cut 0 bases from V and 2 bases from J, with 14 bases between. The CDR3 here is CASSLEVQRNQETQYF. The CDR3 coding sequence is TGCGCCAGCAGCTTGGAGGTCCAGCGTAATCAAGAGACCCAGTACTTC.

The V gene is TRBV30, the J gene TRBJ1-6; maybe TRBD1 (6 bases). This CDR3 has 16 residues. Germline assignment: CDR1 GTSNPN and CDR2 SVGIG (reference sequence). V was pared by 1 base and J by 7 bases, with 17 bases between. CDR3 coding DNA: TGTGCCTGGAGTGCGACCCGACAGGTTGTCAATTCACCCCTCCACTTT. Protein sequence: CAWSATRQVVNSPLHF.

The CDR3 region has the DNA TGTGCCAGCAGCCTAACAGGGATTACTGAGCAGTTCTTC. It is translated as CASSLTGITEQFF. The chain has TRBV11-3 and TRBJ2-1; perhaps TRBD1 as D (6 bases). There are 13 residues in the CDR3. In germline, CDR1 is SGHNT, CDR2 YENEEA. With 5 bases removed from V and 9 bases from J, the gap between germline ends came to 14 bases.

This chain connects TRBV9 to TRBJ2-3; TRBD1 aligns across 8 bases. The germline gives CDR1 SGDLS, CDR2 YYNGEE. Trimming took 0 bases from V and 1 from J; bases not matched to a gene: 10. The CDR3 has 18 residues. The DNA of the CDR3 is TGTGCCAGCAGCGTAGAAGGACAGGGATGGGGTGGCACAGATACGCAGTATTTT. Translating it yields CASSVEGQGWGGTDTQYF.

V is TRBV6-6 and J is TRBJ2-7; tentatively, D is TRBD2 (5 bases). In germline, CDR1 is MNHNY, CDR2 SVGAGI (reference sequence). The CDR3 runs to 11 residues. V dropped 7 bases and J dropped 5 bases, with 9 bases sitting between them. CDR3 nucleotides: TGTGCCAGCACTGGACTCAACGAGCAGTACTTC. Its translation is CASTGLNEQYF.

The chain carries TRBV3-1 (or the pseudogene TRBV3-2) and TRBJ1-1; TRBD1 is a possible D gene (5 bases). V shed 5 bases and J shed 2 bases, with 12 bases lying between them. The CDR3 is 14 residues long. Germline CDR1 LGHDT, CDR2 YNNKEL (reference sequence). The CDR3, as DNA: TGTGCCAGCAGCTCTTTGGGGGGAAACACTGAAGCTTTCTTT. It codes for CASSSLGGNTEAFF.

This chain connects TRBV28 to TRBJ2-1; D remains ambiguous. Trimming took off 2 bases at V and 11 bases at J, with 7 bases between the two ends. Germline V gives CDR1 MDHEN, CDR2 SYDVKM. There are 11 residues in the CDR3. The CDR3 DNA is TGTGCCAGCAGTTTACGGCAACAGCAGTTCTTC. It yields the protein CASSLRQQQFF.

This clone was observed a single time. The junction does not match germline at one end; this may be a read error. The chain carries TRBV10-3 and TRBJ2-1; 7 bases agree with TRBD2. Germline values: CDR1 ENHRY, CDR2 SYGVKD. The CDR3 covers 16 residues. CDR3 sequence (DNA): TGTGCCATCAGTGACCCCGGGGGGAAAGCCTACAATAAGCAGTTCTTC. Amino acid sequence: CAISDPGGKAYNKQFF.

CDR3 protein: CAISGPSSSGNTIYF. CDR3 DNA sequence: TGTGCCATCAGCGGACCGTCGAGCTCTGGAAACACCATATATTTT. This sequence joins TRBV10-3 and TRBJ1-3; D is unresolved. This CDR3 contains 15 residues. Germline assignment: CDR1 ENHRY and CDR2 SYGVKD. The V gene lost 6 bases and the J gene lost 0 bases, with 12 bases spanning the gap.

The genes are TRBV18 and TRBJ2-7; D perhaps matches TRBD1 (6 bases). V was shortened by 0 bases and J by 4 bases, with 13 bases between the two germline ends. CDR3 length: 15 residues. Germline V CDR1 and CDR2: KGHSH, LQKENI. CDR3 nucleotides: TGTGCCAGCTCACCACCGGGGCAGGGGTGGTACGAGCAGTACTTC. Protein: CASSPPGQGWYEQYF.

This clone was observed a single time. The chain recombines TRBV3-1 (or the pseudogene TRBV3-2) with TRBJ2-7; tentative D call: TRBD2 (5 bases). CDR1 and CDR2 from the germline V gene are LGHDT and YNNKEL (reference sequence). Trimming shortened V by 7 bases and J by 0 bases, and 7 bases separated the two germline ends. The CDR3 runs to 12 residues. The CDR3 region is CASTGDSYEQYF. Written as DNA, the CDR3 is TGTGCCAGCACCGGGGACTCCTACGAGCAGTACTTC.